What follows are 17 T cell receptor beta chains derived from one specimen sequenced in a study of blood T cells in healthy people across ages. For the second PCR, which ran for roughly 6 to 12 cycles, a sample-barcoded 5' primer and a J-beta primer mix were used. Each CDR3 protein is one row after TCRdb ran MiXCR on the 5' RACE reads. This sample carries some 550,000 distinct CDR3 sequences, around 48% of them seen once, and the ten largest clones take about 22%. Sequenced material: blood. Source of these receptors: a man aged 80 or over in good health.

This clonotype was recorded once. The chain recombines TRBV6-2 or TRBV6-3 with TRBJ2-1; D is undetermined. V lost 2 bases and J lost 6, with 5 bases in between. The CDR3 is made up of 12 amino acids. Germline V lookup: CDR1 MNHEY, CDR2 SVGEGT. The CDR3 loop reads CASSYEVNEQFF. The CDR3 region has the DNA TGTGCCAGCAGTTACGAGGTCAATGAGCAGTTCTTC.

This sequence joins TRBV2 and TRBJ2-6; D gene unclear. CDR3 length: 15 residues. Trimming pared 2 bases from V and 3 bases from J, leaving 8 bases between. Germline V gene data show CDR1 as SNHLY and CDR2 as FYNNEI. CDR3: CASSEKGYGANVLTF. Written as DNA, the CDR3 is TGTGCCAGCAGTGAAAAGGGATATGGGGCCAACGTCCTGACTTTC.

J is TRBJ2-1 and V is TRBV7-9, with D perhaps matching TRBD2 (7 bases). The CDR3 covers 17 residues. Trimming pared 1 base from V and 3 bases from J, leaving 16 bases between. Germline CDR1 and CDR2: SEHNR and FQNEAQ (reference sequence). CDR3 residues: CASSLVRRGGVYNEQFF. The CDR3 coding sequence is TGTGCCAGCAGCTTAGTTAGGAGGGGGGGCGTCTACAATGAGCAGTTCTTC. The full variable domain, completed using reference TRBV7-9 and TRBJ2-1, is DTGVSQNPRHKITKRGQNVTFRCDPISEHNRLYWYRQTLGQGPEFLTYFQNEAQLEKSRLLSDRFSAERPKGSFSTLEIQRTEQGDSAMYLCASSLVRRGGVYNEQFFGPGTRLTVL.

Comment on this clonotype: Sequence at one end of the junction differs from germline and may be a read error. V is TRBV10-3 and J is TRBJ2-3, with a weak D call TRBD1 (6 bases). This CDR3 comprises 15 residues. Per germline, CDR1 ENHRY and CDR2 SYGVKD. The CDR3 bases are TGTGCCACCAGTGGTCCGCTCAGGGGTACAGATACGCAGTATTTT. Translation gives CATSGPLRGTDTQYF.

The chain has TRBV20-1 and TRBJ2-1, with 10 bases lining up with TRBD2. The CDR3 is made up of 14 amino acids. Looked up from germline, CDR1 is DFQATT and CDR2 is SNEGSKA (reference sequence). V lost 4 bases, J lost 9 bases, and 9 bases stayed unmatched. The CDR3 reads CSATPSGRATEQFF. CDR3 coding DNA: TGCAGTGCTACTCCAAGCGGGAGGGCGACTGAGCAGTTCTTC.

The chain carries TRBV28 and TRBJ1-2; tentative D call: TRBD1 (6 bases). CDR3 length equals 15 residues. Germline CDR1 reads MDHEN; CDR2 reads SYDVKM. Trimming pared 5 bases from V and 2 bases from J, leaving 15 bases between. DNA for the CDR3: TGTGCCAGCAGTCCGGCGGGGGCTGGGAACTATGGCTACACCTTC. Translating it yields CASSPAGAGNYGYTF.

The genes are TRBV12-3 or TRBV12-4 and TRBJ2-3; D gene uncertain. V lost 4 bases and J 6 bases, leaving 11 bases between the germline ends. The CDR3 consists of 13 residues. The CDR3: CASSSRYGDTQYF. CDR3 coding DNA: TGTGCCAGCAGTTCGCGCTACGGTGATACGCAGTATTTT.

This chain connects TRBV7-2 to TRBJ1-2; TRBD1 matches at 8 bases. V trimming: 3 bases; J trimming: 7 bases; junction bases outside the gene matches: 7. Germline loops: CDR1 SGHTA, CDR2 FQGNSA. The CDR3 length is 14 residues. DNA for the CDR3: TGTGCCAGCAGCTTTGACGACAGGGGTAGTGGCTACACCTTC. Translated, it gives CASSFDDRGSGYTF.

The rearrangement joins TRBV27 to TRBJ1-4, with unresolved D. This CDR3 has 16 amino acids. Trimming removed 3 bases at V and 4 bases at J, with 15 bases between. Germline values: CDR1 MNHEY, CDR2 SMNVEV (reference sequence). The DNA for the CDR3 is TGTGCCAGCAGTTTGCTTGGACCGCCGGGTAATGAAAAACTGTTTTTT. This gives the protein CASSLLGPPGNEKLFF.

The V and J genes are TRBV28 and TRBJ2-5; 7 bases match TRBD1. Germline trimming cut 5 bases from V and 3 bases from J; bases unmatched to any gene: 6. In germline, CDR1 is MDHEN, CDR2 SYDVKM. The CDR3 length is 14 residues. Written as DNA, the CDR3 is TGTGCCAGCAGTCACCTCGGGACAGAAGAGACCCAGTACTTC. Translating gives CASSHLGTEETQYF.

The chain combines TRBV3-1 with TRBJ1-6; 7 bases match TRBD1. Trimming at V came to 1 base and at J to 9 bases, leaving 3 bases not matched to a gene. The CDR3 contains 14 residues. The germline V gene has CDR1 LGHDT and CDR2 YNNKEL (reference sequence). DNA for the CDR3: TGTGCCAGCAGCCAAGGGGACAGCGGTTCACCCCTCCACTTT. This codes for CASSQGDSGSPLHF.

This clonotype occurred a few times. The chain uses TRBV7-9 and TRBJ1-5; TRBD1 matches at 7 bases. The CDR3 sequence is 15 residues long. The ends lost 0 bases at V and 2 bases at J; junction bases unmatched: 1. Germline-derived CDR1 and CDR2 are SEHNR and FQNEAQ (reference sequence). This chain's CDR3 is CASSLATGGNQPQHF. CDR3 coding DNA: TGTGCCAGCAGCTTAGCAACAGGGGGCAATCAGCCCCAGCATTTT.

The rearrangement uses TRBV7-8 and TRBJ2-7; D uncertain. Germline assignment: CDR1 SGHVS and CDR2 FQNEAQ. The CDR3 runs to 13 residues. Trimming stripped 1 base from V and 4 bases from J, with 8 bases between. For the CDR3, the DNA is TGTGCCAGCAGCTTAGAACCTGCGTACGAGCAGTACTTC. It is translated as CASSLEPAYEQYF.

V usage is TRBV9 and J usage is TRBJ2-3, with TRBD2 matching over 8 bases. After removal of 7 bases from V and 4 bases from J, the junction contained 8 bases not matched to a gene. This CDR3 is built from 14 residues. CDR1 is SGDLS, CDR2 YYNGEE, per germline. The CDR3 DNA reads TGTGCCAGCTCCGACGGGGGGGCCCCAGATACGCAGTATTTT. Its protein product is CASSDGGAPDTQYF.

This clonotype was counted a single time. The rearrangement uses TRBV13 and TRBJ2-5, with TRBD2 matching 11 bases. V trimming: 2 bases; J trimming: 1 base; junction bases outside the gene matches: 9. The germline V gene encodes CDR1 PRHDT and CDR2 FYEKMQ (reference sequence). The CDR3 runs 18 residues. The chain's CDR3 is CASSLNSGRAVPQETQYF. CDR3 bases: TGTGCCAGCAGCTTAAATAGCGGGAGGGCCGTGCCCCAAGAGACCCAGTACTTC.

V and J are TRBV3-1 and TRBJ2-7; either TRBD1 or TRBD2 may fit D (5 bases each). This CDR3 comprises 15 residues. Looked up from germline, CDR1 is LGHDT and CDR2 is YNNKEL (reference sequence). V gave up 0 bases and J gave up 0 bases, with 9 bases separating them. CDR3 sequence: CASSQEAGASYEQYF. The CDR3, as DNA: TGTGCCAGCAGCCAAGAGGCCGGGGCCTCCTACGAGCAGTACTTC.

This clonotype came up a few times. This chain links TRBV7-9 with TRBJ1-1; the D gene is possibly TRBD1 (5 bases). The V gene lost 1 base and the J gene lost 0 bases, with 15 bases spanning the gap. The V gene's germline CDR1 is SEHNR and CDR2 FQNEAQ (reference sequence). CDR3 length: 17 amino acids. CDR3 in DNA: TGTGCCAGCAGCTTAGGTCGGAGACAGACCATGAACACTGAAGCTTTCTTT. This gives the protein CASSLGRRQTMNTEAFF.